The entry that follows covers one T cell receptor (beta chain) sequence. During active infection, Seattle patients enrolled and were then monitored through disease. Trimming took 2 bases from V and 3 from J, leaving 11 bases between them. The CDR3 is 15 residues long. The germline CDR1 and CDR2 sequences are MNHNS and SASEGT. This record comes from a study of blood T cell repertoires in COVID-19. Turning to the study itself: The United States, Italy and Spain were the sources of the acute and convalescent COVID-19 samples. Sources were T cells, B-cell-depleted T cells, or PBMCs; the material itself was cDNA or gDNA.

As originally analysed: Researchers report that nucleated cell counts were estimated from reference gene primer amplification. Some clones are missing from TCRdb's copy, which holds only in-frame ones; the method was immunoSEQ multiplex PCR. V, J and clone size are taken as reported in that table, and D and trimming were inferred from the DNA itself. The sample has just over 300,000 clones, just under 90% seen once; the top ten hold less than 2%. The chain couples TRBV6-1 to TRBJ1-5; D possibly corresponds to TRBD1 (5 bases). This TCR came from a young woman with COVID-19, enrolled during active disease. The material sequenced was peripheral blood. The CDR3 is CASSEFRDFNQPQHF. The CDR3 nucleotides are TGTGCCAGCAGTGAATTCAGGGACTTCAATCAGCCCCAGCATTTT.